These 6 T cell receptor beta chains were sequenced from one sample in a study of shared clonotypes between healthy human individuals (TCRdb year 2020). The library relied on the immunoSEQ multiplex PCR assay. TCRdb holds this immuneACCESS table with in-frame rearrangements only. Some clones are missing; in checked studies, unresolved V genes explain under half, and the rest has no known cause. The sample records about 2 million clones, about 95% of which are singletons. The ten largest account for under 1.5% of the sample. CD8 naive samples consisted of CD45RO-negative cells that were positively selected for CCR7, yielding a CD45RA+CCR7+ population without TemRA cells. The sequenced sample consisted of naive CD8+ T cells sorted from blood. In light of the paper, this sample's cell subset or site label describes: CD45RA+CCR7+. The source is a man aged 18 to 35 in good health.

The rearrangement links TRBV6-6 to TRBJ2-7, with 9 nucleotides matching TRBD1. Looked up from germline, CDR1 is MNHNY and CDR2 is SVGAGI (reference sequence). This CDR3 region has 15 residues. Germline trimming cut 6 bases from V and 6 bases from J; bases unmatched to any gene: 12. In DNA form, the CDR3 reads TGTGCCAGCAGCCGGGCGGGACAGGGAACCTCCGAGCAGTACTTC. This gives the protein CASSRAGQGTSEQYF.

The J gene is TRBJ2-5, the V gene TRBV7-6, with TRBD1 as a possible D gene (5 bases). CDR1 and CDR2 from the germline V gene are SGHVS and FNYEAQ. This CDR3 contains 13 residues. The V end lost 1 base, the J end lost 3 bases, and 6 bases lay between the germline ends. The CDR3 DNA is TGTGCCAGCAGCTTAGTCAGGGAAGAGACCCAGTACTTC. Its translation: CASSLVREETQYF.

To note about this clone: This same CDR3 is encoded by further DNA sequences in the sample. The V call is TRBV27, the J call TRBJ2-1; D unclear. From germline, CDR1 is MNHEY and CDR2 SMNVEV (reference sequence). CDR3 length: 13 residues. Trimming removed 4 bases from V and 0 bases from J, with 4 bases in between. In DNA form, the CDR3 reads TGTGCCAGCAGTTCAAGCTCCTACAATGAGCAGTTCTTC. This codes for CASSSSSYNEQFF.

The chain combines TRBV9 with TRBJ2-1; unclear D gene. V lost 0 bases and J 4 bases, leaving 20 bases between the germline ends. The CDR3 sequence is 18 residues long. Germline CDR1 and CDR2: SGDLS and YYNGEE. CDR3 residues: CASSVESGQELGYNEQFF. Here the CDR3 DNA reads TGTGCCAGCAGCGTAGAGTCTGGGCAGGAATTAGGGTACAATGAGCAGTTCTTC. Supplemented by reference TRBV9 and TRBJ2-1, the full variable domain reads DSGVTQTPKHLITATGQRVTLRCSPRSGDLSVYWYQQSLDQGLQFLIQYYNGEERAKGNILERFSAQQFPDLHSELNLSSLELGDSALYFCASSVESGQELGYNEQFFGPGTRLTVL.

The chain links TRBV19 to TRBJ2-1; 9 bases map to TRBD1. The CDR3 extends over 15 amino acids. Germline CDR1 is LNHDA and CDR2 is SQIVND (reference sequence). V lost 6 bases, J lost 7 bases, and 10 bases stayed unmatched. The CDR3 DNA reads as TGTGCCAGTAGGTCACAGGGGGCGTCCCCTAATGAGCAGTTCTTC. Translation: CASRSQGASPNEQFF.

This sequence joins TRBV27 and TRBJ2-1; no firm D call. Germline CDR1 and CDR2: MNHEY and SMNVEV (reference sequence). CDR3 length: 15 amino acids. The V end lost 2 bases, the J end lost 4 bases, and 12 bases lay between the germline ends. CDR3 region: CASSLRLPRYNEQFF. For the CDR3, the DNA is TGTGCCAGCAGTTTACGGCTTCCAAGATACAATGAGCAGTTCTTC.